These T cell receptor beta chains were read from a single sample in a study of synovial regulatory T cells in juvenile arthritis. Repertoires were generated with immunoSEQ multiplex PCR, while TCRdb's copy carries only in-frame clones and drops some. The repertoire table contains about 9,700 clones. The sequenced sample was Treg cells from blood. All receptors derive from a donor younger than 30 with juvenile idiopathic arthritis. Each CDR3 is given with its conserved first and last residue.

v_call: TRBV28; cdr3_length: 11; j_call: TRBJ2-7; cdr3_aa: CASSQDNLQYF
v_call: TRBV13; cdr3_length: 13; j_call: TRBJ1-1; cdr3_aa: CASSFTENTEAFF
v_call: TRBV5-1; cdr3_length: 11; j_call: TRBJ2-1; cdr3_aa: CASSWGNEQFF
v_call: TRBV18; cdr3_length: 14; j_call: TRBJ2-3; cdr3_aa: CASSPPGAIDTQYF
v_call: TRBV14; cdr3_length: 14; j_call: TRBJ2-4; cdr3_aa: CASSYRGSGDIQYF
v_call: TRBV19; cdr3_length: 14; j_call: TRBJ1-3; cdr3_aa: CASSPRDYRNTIYF
v_call: TRBV7-2; cdr3_length: 14; j_call: TRBJ2-1; cdr3_aa: CASSLEGLYNEQFF
v_call: TRBV7-2; cdr3_length: 16; j_call: TRBJ1-1; cdr3_aa: CASSRPRGGLNTEAFF
v_call: TRBV5-1; cdr3_length: 17; j_call: TRBJ2-3; cdr3_aa: CASSMGLAGAYTDTQYF
v_call: TRBV28; cdr3_length: 14; j_call: TRBJ1-2; cdr3_aa: CASRRNMQRYGYTF
v_call: TRBV6-6; cdr3_length: 13; j_call: TRBJ2-7; cdr3_aa: CASSYVRLYEQYF
v_call: TRBV7-2; cdr3_length: 19; j_call: TRBJ2-7; cdr3_aa: CASSLAASGGASPHYEQYF
v_call: TRBV19; cdr3_length: 19; j_call: TRBJ2-6; cdr3_aa: CASSIDPTGLTPGANVLTF
v_call: TRBV7-9; cdr3_length: 15; j_call: TRBJ2-3; cdr3_aa: CASSLGGGATDTQYF
v_call: TRBV6-5; cdr3_length: 14; j_call: TRBJ2-7; cdr3_aa: CASSPTLVNYEQYF
v_call: TRBV7-9; cdr3_length: 14; j_call: TRBJ1-2; cdr3_aa: CASSSLTGSHRYTF
v_call: TRBV5-1; cdr3_length: 14; j_call: TRBJ2-6; cdr3_aa: CASSLATGANVLTF
v_call: TRBV5-1; cdr3_length: 13; j_call: TRBJ1-1; cdr3_aa: CASSAKMNAEAFF
v_call: TRBV11-2; cdr3_length: 14; j_call: TRBJ2-7; cdr3_aa: CASSLRLGFNEQYF
v_call: TRBV7-2; cdr3_length: 16; j_call: TRBJ2-7; cdr3_aa: CASSKEGTSVSYEQYF
v_call: TRBV9; cdr3_length: 16; j_call: TRBJ2-2; cdr3_aa: CASSVDAGANTGELFF
v_call: TRBV6-5; cdr3_length: 13; j_call: TRBJ2-5; cdr3_aa: CASSSTGLETQYF
v_call: TRBV7-2; cdr3_length: 15; j_call: TRBJ1-2; cdr3_aa: CASKSGPGRNYGYTF
v_call: TRBV7-9; cdr3_length: 15; j_call: TRBJ2-7; cdr3_aa: CASVLAGAELYEQYF
v_call: TRBV7-2; cdr3_length: 13; j_call: TRBJ1-4; cdr3_aa: CASSWEGNEKLFF
v_call: TRBV7-9; cdr3_length: 15; j_call: TRBJ2-3; cdr3_aa: CASSFPSGGTDTQYF
v_call: TRBV5-6; cdr3_length: 15; j_call: TRBJ1-2; cdr3_aa: CASSGGTGANYGYTF
v_call: TRBV11-2; cdr3_length: 16; j_call: TRBJ2-1; cdr3_aa: CASSLAGVQYYNEQFF
v_call: TRBV6-5; cdr3_length: 14; j_call: TRBJ1-6; cdr3_aa: CASSYRIENSPLHF
v_call: TRBV30; cdr3_length: 13; j_call: TRBJ1-1; cdr3_aa: CAWTAGSATEAFF
v_call: TRBV5-6; cdr3_length: 15; j_call: TRBJ2-2; cdr3_aa: CASSWTPGNTGELFF
v_call: TRBV10-2; cdr3_length: 13; j_call: TRBJ2-7; cdr3_aa: CASSQGQGYEQYF
v_call: TRBV11-2; cdr3_length: 14; j_call: TRBJ1-2; cdr3_aa: CASSLTPGHDGYTF
v_call: TRBV12-5; cdr3_length: 12; j_call: TRBJ2-2; cdr3_aa: CASGLVSGELFF
v_call: TRBV29-1; cdr3_length: 15; j_call: TRBJ1-3; cdr3_aa: CSVEKTGVSGNTIYF
v_call: TRBV20-1; cdr3_length: 11; j_call: TRBJ2-1; cdr3_aa: CSADMVHEQFF
v_call: TRBV18; cdr3_length: 14; j_call: TRBJ2-3; cdr3_aa: CASSPAVGTDTQYF
v_call: TRBV7-8; cdr3_length: 15; j_call: TRBJ2-2; cdr3_aa: CASSAAGTNTGELFF
v_call: TRBV6-6; cdr3_length: 15; j_call: TRBJ1-5; cdr3_aa: CASSLDRVVSQPQHF
v_call: TRBV23-1; cdr3_length: 15; j_call: TRBJ1-1; cdr3_aa: CASSPPDRVNTEAFF